These 26 T cell receptor beta chains share one sample of origin, sequenced in a study of shared clonotypes between healthy human individuals. Assay used: immunoSEQ multiplex PCR; TCRdb lists only in-frame clones, some missing. The table records about 2.3 million clones, roughly 90% of them present only once. Sequencing was performed on naive CD4+ T cells from PBMCs. Subset reported: CD45RA+ positively selected. Every receptor here comes from a man aged 18-30 years in good health. Some clones in this sample may be carry-over from other donors' samples.

The chain is built from TRBV6-5 and TRBJ1-3; 9 nucleotides match TRBD1. V gave up 0 bases and J gave up 8 bases; unmatched junction bases: 8. The CDR3 runs 16 residues. Germline V CDR1 and CDR2: MNHEY, SVGAGI. As DNA, the CDR3 is TGTGCCAGCAGTTACTCATTGGACAGGGGAGCAGACACCATATATTTT. Protein sequence: CASSYSLDRGADTIYF.

Worth noting for this clone: Distinct nucleotide sequences in the sample also encode this CDR3. This chain joins TRBV18 and TRBJ2-5, with 7 bases aligning to TRBD2. V shed 0 bases, J shed 5 bases, and the junction held 6 bases outside the gene matches. The germline CDR1 and CDR2 sequences are KGHSH and LQKENI. This CDR3 contains 15 residues. The CDR3 sequence is CASSPPGGAGETQYF. The DNA for the CDR3 is TGTGCCAGCTCACCACCGGGAGGGGCCGGTGAGACCCAGTACTTC.

Note on this clone: This sample also contains other DNA sequences that code for the same CDR3. The chain joins TRBV5-1 to TRBJ1-1; D remains unclear. V dropped 0 bases and J dropped 1 base, with 10 bases sitting between them. Germline V gene sequence: CDR1 SGHRS, CDR2 YFSETQ. This CDR3 region has 15 residues. The CDR3 DNA follows: TGCGCCAGCAGCTTGGCCGGTGCTCAGAACACTGAAGCTTTCTTT. Protein sequence: CASSLAGAQNTEAFF.

This clone showed up just once. The chain has TRBV28 and TRBJ2-7; 12 bases align to TRBD2. The CDR3 has 16 amino acids. CDR1 is MDHEN and CDR2 is SYDVKM in the germline V gene. Germline trimming cut 6 bases from V and 5 bases from J; bases unmatched to any gene: 11. CDR3 bases: TGTGCCAGCAGCCAACTAGCGGGAGGTACCCGGAACGAGCAGTACTTC. It is translated as CASSQLAGGTRNEQYF.

With regard to this clone: The same CDR3 arises from other DNA sequences in this sample as well. This chain joins TRBV6-5 and TRBJ2-7, with TRBD1 as a possible D gene (6 bases). Germline assignment: CDR1 MNHEY and CDR2 SVGAGI. The ends were cut back, 3 bases at V and 4 bases at J, with 13 bases in the middle. The CDR3 has 14 residues. CDR3: CASSYSGTPYEQYF. In DNA, the CDR3 is TGTGCCAGCAGTTATTCCGGGACACCTTACGAGCAGTACTTC.

The chain recombines TRBV5-1 with TRBJ2-2; D perhaps matches TRBD1 (6 bases). Germline CDR1 reads SGHRS; CDR2 reads YFSETQ. V lost 2 bases, J lost 0 bases, and 11 bases lay in between. The CDR3 extends over 16 amino acids. The CDR3 region has the DNA TGCGCCAGCAGCTTAAACAGGGCAACGAACACCGGGGAGCTGTTTTTT. Protein product: CASSLNRATNTGELFF.

V and J are TRBV6-5 and TRBJ1-2; perhaps TRBD1 as D (5 bases). Germline CDR1 is MNHEY and CDR2 is SVGAGI. Trimming removed 8 bases from V and 7 bases from J, with 17 bases in between. The CDR3 has 13 residues. The DNA for the CDR3 is TGTGCCAGCCGGAGGTGGCAGGGAGGTGGCTACACCTTC. As protein: CASRRWQGGGYTF.

This rearrangement joins TRBV11-2 to TRBJ2-5; TRBD1 might be the D (6 bases). The CDR3 has 15 residues. CDR1 SGHAT and CDR2 FQNNGV come from the germline V gene. V was trimmed by 3 bases and J by 4 bases, leaving 15 bases between them. The CDR3 sequence is CASSLRQGRRETQYF. The CDR3 coding sequence is TGTGCCAGCAGCTTGAGGCAGGGGCGAAGAGAGACCCAGTACTTC.

The CDR3: CASSDSTGPSRRADYYGYTF. The CDR3 nucleotides are TGTGCCAGCAGTGACTCGACCGGACCCTCAAGACGGGCTGATTACTATGGCTACACCTTC. This chain connects TRBV6-4 to TRBJ1-2; D is unclear. Trimming cost V 0 bases and J 3 bases, with 26 bases left between them. This CDR3 is built from 20 residues. Germline values: CDR1 MRHNA, CDR2 SNTAGT.

The CDR3 DNA is TGTGCCAGCAGCTTAACGGGGACAGGGTCATATACGCAGTATTTT. It is translated as CASSLTGTGSYTQYF. The chain carries TRBV7-2 and TRBJ2-3; 9 nucleotides line up with TRBD1. Germline trimming cut 2 bases from V and 7 bases from J; bases unmatched to any gene: 7. This CDR3 has 15 amino acids. Germline CDR1 SGHTA, CDR2 FQGNSA.

This rearrangement joins TRBV7-6 to TRBJ2-2; TRBD2 matches 11 bases. V was clipped by 4 bases and J by 3 bases; unmatched bases: 4. Germline loops: CDR1 SGHVS, CDR2 FNYEAQ. The CDR3 extends over 16 amino acids. CDR3: CASSSGLAGHTGELFF. The CDR3 DNA reads as TGTGCCAGCAGCTCCGGACTAGCGGGTCACACCGGGGAGCTGTTTTTT.

J is TRBJ2-7 and V is TRBV6-5, with D possibly matching TRBD2 (6 bases). The CDR3 totals 15 residues. Looked up from germline, CDR1 is MNHEY and CDR2 is SVGAGI. The germline V and J ends were trimmed by 6 bases and 3 bases, with 18 bases remaining between them. The CDR3 region has the DNA TGTGCCAGCAGCCCTGCCGGACTACCGATCTACGAGCAGTACTTC. This sequence encodes CASSPAGLPIYEQYF.

The gene calls are TRBV18 and TRBJ1-1; TRBD1 matches at 8 bases. V lost 3 bases and J lost 1; bases outside the gene matches: 4. Germline CDR1 KGHSH, CDR2 LQKENI. The CDR3 runs 15 residues. The CDR3 spells CASSPRGQENTEAFF. The DNA of the CDR3 is TGTGCCAGCTCACCCAGGGGGCAAGAGAACACTGAAGCTTTCTTT.

CDR3 in amino acids: CASSNYRTDRQPQHF. The CDR3 bases are TGTGCCAGCAGTAACTACCGGACAGACCGTCAGCCCCAGCATTTT. V and J are TRBV27 and TRBJ1-5, with a weak D call TRBD1 (6 bases). CDR3 length: 15 residues. Germline values: CDR1 MNHEY, CDR2 SMNVEV (reference sequence). Trimming took 5 bases from V and 6 from J, leaving 17 bases between them.

The chain joins TRBV4-3 to TRBJ2-1; perhaps TRBD1 as D (5 bases). This CDR3 region has 17 residues. V gave up 4 bases and J gave up 0 bases, with 16 bases separating them. Germline assignment: CDR1 LGHNA and CDR2 YSLEER. CDR3 nucleotide sequence: TGCGCCAGCAGCCTTTTGGCAGGGCCAAGCTCCTACAATGAGCAGTTCTTC. Encoded protein: CASSLLAGPSSYNEQFF.

Remarks on this clone: Other nucleotide sequences in the sample specify the same CDR3. The V gene is TRBV7-9, the J gene TRBJ1-1; D call uncertain. V gave up 2 bases and J gave up 0 bases, with 4 bases separating them. The CDR3 is 13 amino acids. Per the germline V gene, CDR1 is SEHNR and CDR2 is FQNEAQ (reference sequence). The CDR3 loop is CASSLLVNTEAFF. CDR3 bases: TGTGCCAGCAGCTTACTCGTGAACACTGAAGCTTTCTTT.

This clone is a singleton in its sample. This chain uses TRBV27 with TRBJ2-7, with 10 bases aligning to TRBD1. Germline V gene data show CDR1 as MNHEY and CDR2 as SMNVEV (reference sequence). The CDR3 extends over 15 amino acids. The V gene end was trimmed by 5 bases and the J gene end by 1 base; junction bases not matched to a gene: 5. As DNA, the CDR3 is TGTGCCAGCAGTCGGACAGGGGGGGGTTCCTACGAGCAGTACTTC. Protein: CASSRTGGGSYEQYF.

This chain joins TRBV19 and TRBJ1-5; D might be TRBD1 (6 bases). The CDR3 contains 17 residues. The germline V gene encodes CDR1 LNHDA and CDR2 SQIVND (reference sequence). Trimming stripped 10 bases from V and 0 bases from J, with 22 bases between. CDR3 nucleotides: TGTGCCACTAAAGGGGGTCGGGCAGCAAATAGCAATCAGCCCCAGCATTTT. Protein product: CATKGGRAANSNQPQHF.

The V gene is TRBV25-1, the J gene TRBJ2-5, with TRBD1 as a possible D gene (5 bases). CDR1 is MGHDK and CDR2 is SYGVNS in the germline V gene. V was cut by 3 bases and J by 14 bases, with 13 bases left in between. CDR3 size: 11 residues. The CDR3 reads CASSDRRVVYF. In nucleotides, the CDR3 is TGTGCCAGCAGTGATCGCAGGGTAGTCTACTTC. Based on the CDR3 plus reference TRBV25-1 and TRBJ2-5, the full variable domain is EADIYQTPRYLVIGTGKKITLECSQTMGHDKMYWYQQDPGMELHLIHYSYGVNSTEKGDLSSESTVSRIRTEHFPLTLESARPSHTSQYLCASSDRRVVYFGPGTRLLVL.

Comment on this clone: The sample has other DNA sequences that encode this CDR3 too. The genes are TRBV2 and TRBJ2-7, with D unresolved. The length of the CDR3 is 11 residues. V lost 4 bases and J lost 1, with 2 bases in between. Germline V gene data show CDR1 as SNHLY and CDR2 as FYNNEI. The CDR3, as DNA: TGTGCCAGCAGTGCATCCTACGAGCAGTACTTC. This translates into CASSASYEQYF.

The CDR3 region has the DNA TGTGCCAGCAGCCCCGACAGGGCCATCCCTTACGAGCAGTACTTC. It encodes CASSPDRAIPYEQYF. The V and J genes are TRBV7-9 and TRBJ2-7; 7 bases line up with TRBD1. This CDR3 is 15 amino acids long. Per germline, CDR1 SEHNR and CDR2 FQNEAQ (reference sequence). V lost 5 bases, J lost 4 bases, and 11 bases stayed unmatched.

For this clone: The same CDR3 is also encoded by other DNA sequences in this sample. J is TRBJ2-7 and V is TRBV11-2; 10 nucleotides align to TRBD1. The length of the CDR3 is 14 residues. V shed 4 bases, J shed 4 bases, and the junction held 4 bases outside the gene matches. The germline V gene encodes CDR1 SGHAT and CDR2 FQNNGV. The CDR3 loop reads CASSWGQGRYEQYF. The CDR3 DNA follows: TGTGCCAGCAGCTGGGGACAGGGGAGATACGAGCAGTACTTC. The full variable domain, in which reference TRBV11-2 and TRBJ2-7 provide the parts outside the CDR3, is EAGVAQSPRYKIIEKRQSVAFWCNPISGHATLYWYQQILGQGPKLLIQFQNNGVVDDSQLPKDRFSAERLKGVDSTLKIQPAKLEDSAVYLCASSWGQGRYEQYFGPGTRLTVT.

This clone showed up just once. J is TRBJ2-1 and V is TRBV15; a weak D match, TRBD2 (5 bases). Trimming left V 1 base short and J 15 bases short, with 16 bases between. The CDR3 contains 13 residues. Germline CDR1 is LNHNV and CDR2 is YYDKDF (reference sequence). DNA for the CDR3: TGTGCCACCAGCAGAGGTCTACGGGATCCCTGGTTCTTC. Amino acid sequence: CATSRGLRDPWFF.

Note on this clone: Other DNA variants within this sample encode the same CDR3. CDR3 bases: TGTGCCAGCAGCTTATCACGGGGGAACACTGAAGCTTTCTTT. Encoded protein: CASSLSRGNTEAFF. The rearrangement uses TRBV5-4 and TRBJ1-1; the D is unclear. Germline V gene data show CDR1 as SGHNT and CDR2 as YYREEE (reference sequence). The germline V and J ends were trimmed by 2 bases and 1 base, with 9 bases remaining between them. The CDR3 length is 14 residues.

This chain connects TRBV18 to TRBJ2-2; D may be TRBD2 (6 bases). The length of the CDR3 is 15 residues. CDR1 and CDR2 from the germline V gene are KGHSH and LQKENI. V gave up 4 bases and J gave up 0 bases, with 9 bases separating them. CDR3 coding DNA: TGTGCCAGCTCACGGGGACTCCCGAACACCGGGGAGCTGTTTTTT. Amino acids: CASSRGLPNTGELFF.

Worth noting for this clone: Sequence at one end of the junction differs from germline and may be a read error. The rearrangement uses TRBV15 and TRBJ2-7; 7 bases align to TRBD1. The CDR3 length is 16 residues. In germline, CDR1 is LNHNV, CDR2 YYDKDF (reference sequence). The CDR3 loop is CATGRIRPNTGTVQYF. CDR3 nucleotides: TGTGCCACCGGCAGAATCAGACCCAATACCGGGACAGTGCAGTACTTC.